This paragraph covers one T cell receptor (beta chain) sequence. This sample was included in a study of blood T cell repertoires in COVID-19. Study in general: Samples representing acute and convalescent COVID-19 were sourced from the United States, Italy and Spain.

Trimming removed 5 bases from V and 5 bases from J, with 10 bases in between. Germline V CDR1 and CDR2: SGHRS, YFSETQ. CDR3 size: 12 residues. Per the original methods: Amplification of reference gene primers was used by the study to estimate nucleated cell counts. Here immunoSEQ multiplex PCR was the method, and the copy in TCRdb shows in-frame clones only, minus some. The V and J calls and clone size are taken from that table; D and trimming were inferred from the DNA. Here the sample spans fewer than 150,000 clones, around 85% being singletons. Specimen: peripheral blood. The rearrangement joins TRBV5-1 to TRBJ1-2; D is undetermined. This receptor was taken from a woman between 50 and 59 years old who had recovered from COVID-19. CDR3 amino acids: CASRPETYGYTF. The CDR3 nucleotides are TGCGCCAGCAGGCCCGAAACATATGGCTACACCTTC. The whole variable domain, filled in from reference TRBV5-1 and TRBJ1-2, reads KAGVTQTPRYLIKTRGQQVTLSCSPISGHRSVSWYQQTPGQGLQFLFEYFSETQRNKGNFPGRFSGRQFSNSRSEMNVSTLELGDSALYLCASRPETYGYTFGSGTRLTVV.